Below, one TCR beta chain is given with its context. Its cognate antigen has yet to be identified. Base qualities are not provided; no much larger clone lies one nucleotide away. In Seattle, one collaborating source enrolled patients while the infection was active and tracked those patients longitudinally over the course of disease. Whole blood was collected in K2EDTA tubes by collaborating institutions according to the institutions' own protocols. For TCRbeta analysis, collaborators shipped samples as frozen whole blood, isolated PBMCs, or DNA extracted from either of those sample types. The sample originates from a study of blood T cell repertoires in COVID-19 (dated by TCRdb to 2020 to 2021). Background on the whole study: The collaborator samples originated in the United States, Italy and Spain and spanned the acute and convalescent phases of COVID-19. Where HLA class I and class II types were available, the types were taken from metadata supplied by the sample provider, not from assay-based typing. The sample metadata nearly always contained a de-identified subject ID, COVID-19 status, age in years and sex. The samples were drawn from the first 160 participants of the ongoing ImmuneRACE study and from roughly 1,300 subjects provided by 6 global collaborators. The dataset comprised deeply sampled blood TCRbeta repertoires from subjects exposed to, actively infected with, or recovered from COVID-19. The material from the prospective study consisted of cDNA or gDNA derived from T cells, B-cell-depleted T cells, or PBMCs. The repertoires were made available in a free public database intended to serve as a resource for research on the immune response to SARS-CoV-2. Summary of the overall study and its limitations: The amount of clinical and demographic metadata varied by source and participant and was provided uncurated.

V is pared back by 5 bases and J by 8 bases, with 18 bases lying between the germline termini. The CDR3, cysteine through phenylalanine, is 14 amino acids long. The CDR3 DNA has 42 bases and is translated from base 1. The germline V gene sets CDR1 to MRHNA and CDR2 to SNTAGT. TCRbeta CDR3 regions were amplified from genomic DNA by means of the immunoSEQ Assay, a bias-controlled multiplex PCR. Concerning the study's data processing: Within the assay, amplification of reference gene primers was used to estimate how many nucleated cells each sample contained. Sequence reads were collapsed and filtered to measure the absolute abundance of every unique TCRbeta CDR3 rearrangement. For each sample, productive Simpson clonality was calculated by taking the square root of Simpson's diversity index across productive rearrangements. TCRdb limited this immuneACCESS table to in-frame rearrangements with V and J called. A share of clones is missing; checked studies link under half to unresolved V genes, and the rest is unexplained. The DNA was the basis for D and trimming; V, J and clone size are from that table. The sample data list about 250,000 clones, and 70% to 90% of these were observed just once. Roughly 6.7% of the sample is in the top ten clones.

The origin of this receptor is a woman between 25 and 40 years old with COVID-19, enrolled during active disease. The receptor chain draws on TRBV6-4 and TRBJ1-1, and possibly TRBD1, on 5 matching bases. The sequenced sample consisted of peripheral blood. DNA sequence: TGTGCCAGCAGTCACGGGACGCCGGGGGGGGAAGCTTTCTTT. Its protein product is CASSHGTPGGEAFF.